Below are 17 T cell receptor beta chains sequenced from a single sample in a study of blood T cell repertoires in COVID-19. Only in-frame clones appear in the TCRdb table, and some are missing; sequencing was by immunoSEQ multiplex PCR. Here the sample spans about 140,000 clones, approximately 88% being singletons. Sequenced sample: peripheral blood. These receptors came from a woman in her forties or fifties with acute or convalescent COVID-19.

The V gene is TRBV6-5, the J gene TRBJ1-5; D possibly corresponds to TRBD1 (5 bases). Germline V CDR1 and CDR2: MNHEY, SVGAGI. V was trimmed by 6 bases and J by 1 base, leaving 10 bases between them. This CDR3 is 14 amino acids long. CDR3: CASRAGISNQPQHF. In nucleotides, the CDR3 is TGTGCCAGCAGAGCAGGGATAAGCAATCAGCCCCAGCATTTT.

This clone was counted once. The rearrangement joins TRBV19 to TRBJ2-3, with unresolved D. The CDR3 spans 13 residues. Germline loops: CDR1 LNHDA, CDR2 SQIVND (reference sequence). Trimming left V 4 bases short and J 5 bases short, with 10 bases between. The CDR3 reads CASSTPPGDTQYF. CDR3 sequence (DNA): TGTGCCAGTAGTACCCCCCCAGGAGATACGCAGTATTTT.

This clone was seen a few times. The CDR3 nucleotides are TGTGCCTGGAGTGGGACAGGGTTTATCTATGGCTACACCTTC. This codes for CAWSGTGFIYGYTF. This sequence joins TRBV30 and TRBJ1-2; 8 bases map to TRBD1. The CDR3 runs to 14 residues. Trimming at V came to 1 base and at J to 4 bases, leaving 5 bases not matched to a gene. Germline V CDR1 and CDR2: GTSNPN, SVGIG (reference sequence). The variable domain in full, with the rest retrieved from reference TRBV30 and TRBJ1-2, is SQTIHQWPATLVQPVGSPLSLECTVEGTSNPNLYWYRQAAGRGLQLLFYSVGIGQISSEVPQNLSASRPQDRQFILSSKKLLLSDSGFYLCAWSGTGFIYGYTFGSGTRLTVV.

V and J are TRBV6-5 and TRBJ1-1; tentative D call: TRBD1 (5 bases). The CDR3 sequence is 16 residues long. Germline-derived CDR1 and CDR2 are MNHEY and SVGAGI. V lost 2 bases to trimming and J lost 7 bases, with 20 bases between them. The CDR3 bases are TGTGCCAGCAGTTACAGTGGGGCGGCAGGTGGCAATGAAGCTTTCTTT. Protein sequence: CASSYSGAAGGNEAFF.

This rearrangement joins TRBV6-6 to TRBJ1-1, with D tentatively TRBD1 (5 bases). V lost 5 bases to trimming and J lost 5 bases, with 15 bases between them. Germline V gives CDR1 MNHNY, CDR2 SVGAGI (reference sequence). The CDR3 consists of 14 residues. CDR3 protein: CASSRQGWWTEAFF. CDR3 sequence (DNA): TGTGCCAGCAGTCGCCAGGGATGGTGGACTGAAGCTTTCTTT.

The chain carries TRBV7-3 and TRBJ2-1; 13 nucleotides match TRBD2. V dropped 2 bases and J dropped 7; count of bases not matched to a gene: 5. CDR1 is SGHTA, CDR2 FQGTGA, per germline. The CDR3 runs to 16 residues. As DNA, the CDR3 is TGTGCCAGCAGCTTACTTGGGACTAGCGGGATAAATGAGCAGTTCTTC. It is translated as CASSLLGTSGINEQFF. Looking up the rest from reference TRBV7-3 and TRBJ2-1 gives the full variable domain: GAGVSQTPSNKVTEKGKYVELRCDPISGHTALYWYRQSLGQGPEFLIYFQGTGAADDSGLPNDRFFAVRPEGSVSTLKIQRTERGDSAVYLCASSLLGTSGINEQFFGPGTRLTVL.

The chain recombines TRBV27 with TRBJ2-2, with D possibly being TRBD2 (7 bases). Germline V gene sequence: CDR1 MNHEY, CDR2 SMNVEV (reference sequence). V was pared by 5 bases and J by 7 bases, with 14 bases between. CDR3 length equals 14 residues. This chain's CDR3 is CASSGTKGGGELFF. The CDR3 nucleotides read TGTGCCAGCAGTGGGACTAAAGGGGGCGGGGAGCTGTTTTTT.

The chain combines TRBV27 with TRBJ1-6; 8 bases agree with TRBD1. The CDR3 contains 14 residues. CDR1 is MNHEY, CDR2 SMNVEV, per germline (reference sequence). J was trimmed by 7 bases and V by 5 bases; bases with no gene match: 4. CDR3: CASSLRQGNSPLHF. CDR3 nucleotide sequence: TGTGCCAGCAGTCTCCGACAGGGGAATTCACCCCTCCACTTT.

V is TRBV7-3 and J is TRBJ2-3, with 12 nucleotides matching TRBD2. V gave up 5 bases and J gave up 2 bases; unmatched junction bases: 2. Germline CDR1 reads SGHTA; CDR2 reads FQGTGA. This CDR3 contains 15 residues. The CDR3 nucleotides are TGTGCCAGCAGCAGACTAGCGGGGGACACAGATACGCAGTATTTT. Translated: CASSRLAGDTDTQYF.

This chain joins TRBV6-5 and TRBJ2-7; 10 positions match TRBD1. Germline V lookup: CDR1 MNHEY, CDR2 SVGAGI. With V trimmed by 6 bases and J by 2 bases, 4 bases remained unmatched. The CDR3 has 14 residues. CDR3 bases: TGTGCCAGCAGCAGGACAGGGGGGGCCTACGAGCAGTACTTC. This gives the protein CASSRTGGAYEQYF.

The gene calls are TRBV2 and TRBJ1-2; 8 bases are shared with TRBD1. V lost 0 bases to trimming and J lost 2 bases; unmatched junction nucleotides: 11. Germline assignment: CDR1 SNHLY and CDR2 FYNNEI. The CDR3 runs to 18 residues. This chain's CDR3 is CASSEAGAGGTGNYGYTF. In nucleotides, the CDR3 is TGTGCCAGCAGTGAAGCGGGGGCAGGGGGCACGGGGAACTATGGCTACACCTTC.

J is TRBJ2-2 and V is TRBV4-1, with TRBD1 matching 7 bases. The germline V gene has CDR1 MGHRA and CDR2 YSYEKL. This CDR3 is 15 amino acids long. V shed 2 bases, J shed 5 bases, and the junction held 5 bases outside the gene matches. This chain's CDR3 is CASSQFGTATGELFF. The CDR3 DNA reads as TGCGCCAGCAGCCAATTCGGGACAGCGACCGGGGAGCTGTTTTTT.

The rearrangement links TRBV19 to TRBJ1-1; the match to TRBD1 covers 9 bases. This CDR3 is 15 amino acids long. With 5 bases clipped from V and 0 bases from J, the junction kept 4 bases outside the gene matches. Germline lookup yields CDR1 LNHDA and CDR2 SQIVND (reference sequence). CDR3 residues: CASSQGQGMNTEAFF. The CDR3 region has the DNA TGTGCCAGTAGTCAAGGACAGGGGATGAACACTGAAGCTTTCTTT.

This clone was recorded only once. The V and J genes are TRBV7-9 and TRBJ1-4, with D maybe TRBD1 (6 bases). The CDR3 length is 13 residues. Germline lookup yields CDR1 SEHNR and CDR2 FQNEAQ (reference sequence). Trimming took 7 bases from V and 4 from J, leaving 10 bases between them. The CDR3 DNA follows: TGTGCCAGCAAGGGGGGGATTAATGAAAAACTGTTTTTT. Encoded protein: CASKGGINEKLFF.

V is TRBV27 and J is TRBJ2-3, with TRBD1 matching 8 bases. CDR3 size: 16 residues. With V trimmed by 5 bases and J by 0 bases, 7 bases remained unmatched. Germline V gives CDR1 MNHEY, CDR2 SMNVEV (reference sequence). The CDR3 DNA reads as TGTGCCAGCAGTCCAAGGGGACAGGCGAGCACAGATACGCAGTATTTT. This encodes CASSPRGQASTDTQYF.

This chain joins TRBV6-5 and TRBJ1-5; TRBD1 agrees at 10 bases. This CDR3 has 14 residues. V was pared by 8 bases and J by 5 bases, with 6 bases of the junction left unmatched. Germline CDR1 reads MNHEY; CDR2 reads SVGAGI. The CDR3 DNA follows: TGTGCCAGCGGGACAGGGGAGGCGGATCAGCCCCAGCATTTT. It codes for CASGTGEADQPQHF.

The chain uses TRBV23-1 and TRBJ1-2, with TRBD1 matching 7 bases. TRBV23-1 is recorded as an ORF, its role being uncertain. The trim removed 3 bases at V and 2 bases at J, leaving 9 bases unmatched. This CDR3 contains 16 residues. CDR3 sequence (DNA): TGCGCCAGCAGTCATCAGACAGGGTGCAACAACTATGGCTACACCTTC. It translates to CASSHQTGCNNYGYTF.